This record looks at one T cell receptor beta chain sequence and its context. Its antigen is not known. The data were taken from a study of PD-1 blockade in classical Hodgkin lymphoma. The study's findings and limits: The drivers behind the repertoire differences, possibly disease activity or prior therapy, remain undefined. Complete responders' diversity at baseline resembled that of newly diagnosed patients. Healthy donors reportedly exceeded newly diagnosed patients in baseline TCR diversity.

The CDR3 covers 13 residues. Trimming pared 3 bases from V and 3 bases from J, leaving 6 bases between. Germline V gene lookup returns CDR1 LNHDA and CDR2 SQIVND (reference sequence). Clones were read by immunoSEQ multiplex PCR, and TCRdb kept only the in-frame ones, dropping some. This sample has over 10,000 clones, with about four fifths found just once. There was relapse after autologous stem cell transplantation in every patient, and there was variation in brentuximab vedotin exposure. Classifying best responses yielded complete response, partial response or progressive disease. Source: peripheral blood mononuclear cells (PBMCs), taken at baseline. The TCR originated in a human donor with classical Hodgkin lymphoma. The chain is built from TRBV19 and TRBJ1-5; no firm D call. Here the CDR3 DNA reads TGTGCCAGTAGTATGACGGCCAATCAGCCCCAGCATTTT. It specifies CASSMTANQPQHF.